A selection of T cell receptor beta chains follows, all from one sample in a study of blood T cell repertoires in COVID-19. Measured with immunoSEQ multiplex PCR; TCRdb has only the in-frame clones, and not every one. The sample carries about 83,000 clones, 86% recorded once. The sequencing input was peripheral blood. All receptors derive from a man between 50 and 59 years old with active COVID-19. Each CDR3 is given with its conserved first and last residue. Fields, in order: D gene, J gene, V gene, clone size, CDR3 DNA, CDR3 protein. The D gene is left open where the match is weak. For some rows the clone size is stated as once, few or many, or as a class when expanded; others skip it.

d_call: TRBD2; j_call: TRBJ2-7; v_call: TRBV6-5; clone_size: NA; cdr3_nt: TGTGCCAGCAGGAGGGGGACTAGCGGTGCCTACGAGCAGTACTTC; cdr3_aa: CASRRGTSGAYEQYF
d_call: TRBD1; j_call: TRBJ2-7; v_call: TRBV7-2; clone_size: NA; cdr3_nt: TGTGCCAGCAGCCTCCGGGACAGGGTAACCTACGAGCAGTACTTC; cdr3_aa: CASSLRDRVTYEQYF
d_call: NA; j_call: TRBJ1-1; v_call: TRBV6-2/TRBV6-3; clone_size: NA; cdr3_nt: TGTGCCAGCAGTTACTCGAGCACTGAAGCTTTCTTT; cdr3_aa: CASSYSSTEAFF
d_call: TRBD2; j_call: TRBJ2-1; v_call: TRBV7-9; clone_size: NA; cdr3_nt: TGTGCCAGCAGCTTAATGGGACTAGCAGTCTCCTACAATGAGCAGTTCTTC; cdr3_aa: CASSLMGLAVSYNEQFF
d_call: NA; j_call: TRBJ2-1; v_call: TRBV18; clone_size: NA; cdr3_nt: TGTGCCAGCTCACCTCCTGGGACAGCCCCAGGGGAGGAGTTCTTC; cdr3_aa: CASSPPGTAPGEEFF
d_call: TRBD1; j_call: TRBJ1-2; v_call: TRBV30; clone_size: NA; cdr3_nt: TGTGCCTGCACGGGACAGTCCCAACCCTATGGCTACACCTTC; cdr3_aa: CACTGQSQPYGYTF
d_call: NA; j_call: TRBJ1-4; v_call: TRBV19; clone_size: NA; cdr3_nt: TGTGCCAGTAGTGGAGAGGGTGAAAAACTGTTTTTT; cdr3_aa: CASSGEGEKLFF
d_call: TRBD2; j_call: TRBJ2-3; v_call: TRBV29-1; clone_size: NA; cdr3_nt: TGCAGCGTTGAACTAGGGCTAGCGGGAGTAGGTACAGATACGCAGTATTTT; cdr3_aa: CSVELGLAGVGTDTQYF
d_call: NA; j_call: TRBJ1-6; v_call: TRBV2; clone_size: NA; cdr3_nt: TGTGCCAGCAGTCAGGACTGGGGGGAAGGGACACCCCTCCACTTT; cdr3_aa: CASSQDWGEGTPLHF
d_call: NA; j_call: TRBJ1-1; v_call: TRBV19; clone_size: NA; cdr3_nt: TGTGCCAGTAGTATTCGGGGGTCCGCAGCTTTCTTT; cdr3_aa: CASSIRGSAAFF
d_call: TRBD1; j_call: TRBJ2-7; v_call: TRBV27; clone_size: medium-sized; cdr3_nt: TGTGCCAGCATCCCGGGACAGGGAGTATACGAGCAGTACTTC; cdr3_aa: CASIPGQGVYEQYF
d_call: NA; j_call: TRBJ1-2; v_call: TRBV5-4; clone_size: NA; cdr3_nt: TGTGCCAGCAGCCCCGCCCAGGGGATCTATGGCTACACCTTC; cdr3_aa: CASSPAQGIYGYTF
d_call: TRBD1; j_call: TRBJ1-4; v_call: TRBV6-1; clone_size: few; cdr3_nt: TGTGCCAGCAGTGAGGGACAGGCACCCAATGAAAAACTGTTTTTT; cdr3_aa: CASSEGQAPNEKLFF
d_call: NA; j_call: TRBJ2-3; v_call: TRBV21-1; clone_size: NA; cdr3_nt: TGTGCCAGCAGCAAAAAGGGGGCCAACGGCACAGATACGCAGTATTTT; cdr3_aa: CASSKKGANGTDTQYF
d_call: TRBD1; j_call: TRBJ2-1; v_call: TRBV4-2; clone_size: NA; cdr3_nt: TGTGCCAGCAGCCAAGATGTCCAGGGGGACTACAATGAGCAGTTCTTC; cdr3_aa: CASSQDVQGDYNEQFF
d_call: NA; j_call: TRBJ1-1; v_call: TRBV3-1/TRBV3-2; clone_size: NA; cdr3_nt: TGTGCCAGCAGCCAAACAGGACCGAACACTGAAGCTTTCTTT; cdr3_aa: CASSQTGPNTEAFF
d_call: NA; j_call: TRBJ1-4; v_call: TRBV5-1; clone_size: NA; cdr3_nt: TGCGCCAGCAGCTTTGGCGGATCAACTAATGAAAAACTGTTTTTT; cdr3_aa: CASSFGGSTNEKLFF
d_call: TRBD2; j_call: TRBJ2-1; v_call: TRBV7-3; clone_size: NA; cdr3_nt: TGTGCCAGCAGCCCGACTAGCGGGAGTGGGGCCTTTGAGCAGTTCTTC; cdr3_aa: CASSPTSGSGAFEQFF
d_call: NA; j_call: TRBJ2-4; v_call: TRBV5-5; clone_size: NA; cdr3_nt: TGTGCCAGCAGCTTCGATCCGGGAAACATTCAGTACTTC; cdr3_aa: CASSFDPGNIQYF
d_call: NA; j_call: TRBJ2-7; v_call: TRBV27; clone_size: NA; cdr3_nt: TGTGCCAGCAGTTTCCGGGACTCTGAGTGGTTCGAGCAGTACTTC; cdr3_aa: CASSFRDSEWFEQYF
d_call: NA; j_call: TRBJ2-1; v_call: TRBV2; clone_size: NA; cdr3_nt: TGTGCCAGCAGTCCTGGAAGGGGTTCCTACAATGAGCAGTTCTTC; cdr3_aa: CASSPGRGSYNEQFF
d_call: TRBD1; j_call: TRBJ1-1; v_call: TRBV7-2; clone_size: NA; cdr3_nt: TGTGCCAGCAGCTTTTCGACAGGGGGAGCCTTTGAAGCTTTCTTT; cdr3_aa: CASSFSTGGAFEAFF
d_call: NA; j_call: TRBJ2-6; v_call: TRBV7-2; clone_size: few; cdr3_nt: TGTGCCAGCAGCCCGCGCCCCCTCGGTACGGGGGCCAACGTCCTGACTTTC; cdr3_aa: CASSPRPLGTGANVLTF
d_call: TRBD1; j_call: TRBJ1-1; v_call: TRBV19; clone_size: NA; cdr3_nt: TGTGCCAGTTCCTCGCACCCGGGACAGGGGATGAACACTGAAGCTTTCTTT; cdr3_aa: CASSSHPGQGMNTEAFF
d_call: NA; j_call: TRBJ2-3; v_call: TRBV29-1; clone_size: NA; cdr3_nt: TGCAGCGTTTTAGCGGACACAGATACGCAGTATTTT; cdr3_aa: CSVLADTDTQYF
d_call: NA; j_call: TRBJ1-3; v_call: TRBV5-4; clone_size: NA; cdr3_nt: TGTGCCAGCAGCTTTGAATCACAGGGAAACACCATATATTTT; cdr3_aa: CASSFESQGNTIYF
d_call: TRBD2; j_call: TRBJ2-5; v_call: TRBV5-4; clone_size: NA; cdr3_nt: TGTGCCAGCAGCCACCTAGCGGGAGGGCCGGAGACCCAGTACTTC; cdr3_aa: CASSHLAGGPETQYF
d_call: NA; j_call: TRBJ1-2; v_call: TRBV28; clone_size: NA; cdr3_nt: TGTGCCAGCAGTTTAAGAGACTATGGCTACACCTTC; cdr3_aa: CASSLRDYGYTF
d_call: NA; j_call: TRBJ2-5; v_call: TRBV19; clone_size: NA; cdr3_nt: TGTGCCAGTAGTCGTATGTCCAGCGGGGAGACCCAGTACTTC; cdr3_aa: CASSRMSSGETQYF
d_call: NA; j_call: TRBJ1-2; v_call: TRBV19; clone_size: NA; cdr3_nt: TGTGCCAGTAGTAGGGGACATCGACCGACCTACTATGGCTACACCTTC; cdr3_aa: CASSRGHRPTYYGYTF
d_call: NA; j_call: TRBJ1-2; v_call: TRBV27; clone_size: NA; cdr3_nt: TGTGCCAGCAGCGCGGCCGGGGGGGCTAATTTGGGCTACACCTTC; cdr3_aa: CASSAAGGANLGYTF
d_call: TRBD1; j_call: TRBJ1-1; v_call: TRBV7-9; clone_size: NA; cdr3_nt: TGTGCCAGCAGCTTAACAGGGGCCACTGAAGCTTTCTTT; cdr3_aa: CASSLTGATEAFF
d_call: NA; j_call: TRBJ1-4; v_call: TRBV18; clone_size: NA; cdr3_nt: TGTGCCAGCTCACCATCCGCAACTAATGAAAAACTGTTTTTT; cdr3_aa: CASSPSATNEKLFF
d_call: TRBD1; j_call: TRBJ1-2; v_call: TRBV28; clone_size: NA; cdr3_nt: TGTGCCAGCACCTCAGGGGGCCCGACCTCCTATGGCTACACCTTC; cdr3_aa: CASTSGGPTSYGYTF
d_call: NA; j_call: TRBJ2-3; v_call: TRBV5-4; clone_size: NA; cdr3_nt: TGTGCCAGCAGCTTCGGCGGGGCAAGCACAGATACGCAGTATTTT; cdr3_aa: CASSFGGASTDTQYF
d_call: NA; j_call: TRBJ2-7; v_call: TRBV28; clone_size: NA; cdr3_nt: TGTGCCAGCAGCAGGAGGGTCCACGAGCAGTACTTC; cdr3_aa: CASSRRVHEQYF
d_call: TRBD2; j_call: TRBJ2-1; v_call: TRBV15; clone_size: NA; cdr3_nt: TGTGCCACCAGCAGAGGGGGAGGGGTCCGGCGGATCGAAAATGAGCAGTTCTTC; cdr3_aa: CATSRGGGVRRIENEQFF
d_call: NA; j_call: TRBJ2-7; v_call: TRBV28; clone_size: NA; cdr3_nt: TGTGCCAGCAGTCCCCCCCAGGCCAGCGAGCAGTACTTC; cdr3_aa: CASSPPQASEQYF
d_call: NA; j_call: TRBJ1-4; v_call: TRBV6-6; clone_size: NA; cdr3_nt: TGTGCCAGCAGGACCACAGAAAATAATGAAAAACTGTTTTTT; cdr3_aa: CASRTTENNEKLFF
d_call: NA; j_call: TRBJ2-7; v_call: TRBV28; clone_size: NA; cdr3_nt: TGTGCCAGCAGTTTTATAGCCGGGGAGGCTCGCTATCCCGAGCAGTACTTC; cdr3_aa: CASSFIAGEARYPEQYF
d_call: TRBD1; j_call: TRBJ2-5; v_call: TRBV5-1; clone_size: NA; cdr3_nt: TGCGCCAGCAGCTTGGAATCAGGGGGCGCTGAGACCCAGTACTTC; cdr3_aa: CASSLESGGAETQYF
d_call: NA; j_call: TRBJ2-2; v_call: TRBV7-2; clone_size: NA; cdr3_nt: TGTGCCAGCAGCTTAGACCCCCAGAGGGGGGAGCTGTTTTTT; cdr3_aa: CASSLDPQRGELFF
d_call: TRBD1; j_call: TRBJ2-7; v_call: TRBV6-5; clone_size: NA; cdr3_nt: TGTGCCAGCAACAGGGGGCGAGATCTCTACGAGCAGTACTTC; cdr3_aa: CASNRGRDLYEQYF
d_call: NA; j_call: TRBJ2-5; v_call: TRBV19; clone_size: once; cdr3_nt: TGTGCCAGTAGTAATAGAGAGACCCAGTACTTC; cdr3_aa: CASSNRETQYF
d_call: NA; j_call: TRBJ1-2; v_call: TRBV28; clone_size: NA; cdr3_nt: TGTGCCAGCAGTTTATATCGGGTAGATTACACCTTC; cdr3_aa: CASSLYRVDYTF
d_call: TRBD1; j_call: TRBJ2-5; v_call: TRBV11-2; clone_size: NA; cdr3_nt: TGTGCCAGCAGCTTAGAGACAGGGTTGGAGACCCAGTACTTC; cdr3_aa: CASSLETGLETQYF
d_call: TRBD2; j_call: TRBJ2-1; v_call: TRBV6-5; clone_size: once; cdr3_nt: TGTGCCAGCACCGGGACTAGCGGGCTGAATGAGCAGTTCTTC; cdr3_aa: CASTGTSGLNEQFF
d_call: TRBD2; j_call: TRBJ2-7; v_call: TRBV19; clone_size: NA; cdr3_nt: TGTGCCAGTAGCGCAGGGACTAGTGTCTACGAGCAGTACTTC; cdr3_aa: CASSAGTSVYEQYF
d_call: TRBD2; j_call: TRBJ2-1; v_call: TRBV5-1; clone_size: NA; cdr3_nt: TGCGCCAGCAGCTCCGAAGCGGGGGTGATCTCCTACAATGAGCAGTTCTTC; cdr3_aa: CASSSEAGVISYNEQFF
d_call: NA; j_call: TRBJ2-2; v_call: TRBV5-1; clone_size: NA; cdr3_nt: TGCGCCAGCAGCTTGACGGGAAACACCGGGGAGCTGTTTTTT; cdr3_aa: CASSLTGNTGELFF
d_call: TRBD2; j_call: TRBJ2-1; v_call: TRBV7-2; clone_size: NA; cdr3_nt: TGTGCCAGCAGCTCCCTACCCCCCCTAGCGGGCCTTTTTTACAATGAGCAGTTCTTC; cdr3_aa: CASSSLPPLAGLFYNEQFF
d_call: NA; j_call: TRBJ2-2; v_call: TRBV27; clone_size: once; cdr3_nt: TGTGCCAGCAGTTTAGGCGGGTCGAACACCGGGGAGCTGTTTTTT; cdr3_aa: CASSLGGSNTGELFF
d_call: NA; j_call: TRBJ2-4; v_call: TRBV19; clone_size: NA; cdr3_nt: TGTGCCAGTAGTAGGGGCGTGGACATTCAGTACTTC; cdr3_aa: CASSRGVDIQYF
d_call: TRBD1; j_call: TRBJ1-1; v_call: TRBV6-2/TRBV6-3; clone_size: NA; cdr3_nt: TGTGCCAGCAGTTACTCCCTGAACAGGGGGAACACTGAAGCTTTCTTT; cdr3_aa: CASSYSLNRGNTEAFF
d_call: TRBD1; j_call: TRBJ1-4; v_call: TRBV5-1; clone_size: NA; cdr3_nt: TGCGCCAGCAGCCGAGGACAGGGCAGACTCCTTAATGAAAAACTGTTTTTT; cdr3_aa: CASSRGQGRLLNEKLFF
d_call: NA; j_call: TRBJ1-2; v_call: TRBV4-3; clone_size: NA; cdr3_nt: TGCGCCAGCAGCCAAGATTTCGCAGTTCTCTATGGCTACACCTTC; cdr3_aa: CASSQDFAVLYGYTF
d_call: TRBD1; j_call: TRBJ2-7; v_call: TRBV9; clone_size: NA; cdr3_nt: TGTGCCAGCAGCCCACGGACAGGGGGCGATTACGAGCAGTACTTC; cdr3_aa: CASSPRTGGDYEQYF
d_call: NA; j_call: TRBJ2-1; v_call: TRBV27; clone_size: NA; cdr3_nt: TGTGCCAGCAGCCCGGACTACCCTGGGGATGAGCAGTTCTTC; cdr3_aa: CASSPDYPGDEQFF
d_call: NA; j_call: TRBJ1-5; v_call: TRBV27; clone_size: NA; cdr3_nt: TGTGCCAGCAGTTTAGGCCCAATCCAGCCCCAGCATTTT; cdr3_aa: CASSLGPIQPQHF